A single sample gave rise to the 30 T cell receptor beta chains below, sequenced in a study of breast tumors, draining lymph nodes, adjacent tissues. Axillary draining lymph nodes of breast cancer patients supplied the node samples. TCRdb reprocessed the multiplex PCR reads via MiXCR and lists one record per CDR3 protein. This sample has approximately 180,000 distinct CDR3 sequences, with about 30% found just once. The sequenced material came from axillary lymph node tissue. These receptors all come from a female donor with breast cancer. Some clones in this sample may be carry-over from other donors' samples.

This clonotype was counted many times. The chain combines TRBV7-3 with TRBJ2-2; the D call may be TRBD1 or TRBD2 (6 bases each). Germline V gene sequence: CDR1 SGHTA, CDR2 FQGTGA. The ends were cut back, 4 bases at V and 5 bases at J, with 23 bases in the middle. The CDR3 sequence is 18 residues long. The CDR3 nucleotides are TGTGCCAGCAGCTCCGGGGGTGATGGGGGGCGAAGGACCGGGGAGCTGTTTTTT. Its translation: CASSSGGDGGRRTGELFF. Using reference TRBV7-3 and TRBJ2-2 for the parts outside the CDR3, the full variable domain is GAGVSQTPSNKVTEKGKYVELRCDPISGHTALYWYRQSLGQGPEFLIYFQGTGAADDSGLPNDRFFAVRPEGSVSTLKIQRTERGDSAVYLCASSSGGDGGRRTGELFFGEGSRLTVL.

The chain combines TRBV6-2 or TRBV6-3 with TRBJ2-1; 12 bases are a match to TRBD2. The CDR3 is 16 residues long. CDR1 and CDR2 (germline): MNHEY, SVGEGT. V gave up 6 bases and J gave up 7 bases; unmatched junction bases: 10. CDR3 amino acids: CASRRGLAGGQNEQFF. As DNA, the CDR3 is TGTGCCAGCAGACGTGGGCTAGCGGGGGGGCAAAATGAGCAGTTCTTC.

This chain uses TRBV24-1 with TRBJ2-7; no clear D gene. Germline V gene lookup returns CDR1 KGHDR and CDR2 SFDVKD. This CDR3 is 15 amino acids long. V was cut by 11 bases and J by 4 bases, with 23 bases left in between. Here the CDR3 DNA reads TGTGCCAGCAGCCAATTTTCCAAGGGCCAGTACGAGCAGTACTTC. This sequence encodes CASSQFSKGQYEQYF.

The chain carries TRBV28 and TRBJ1-2; D gene ambiguous. CDR3 length equals 15 residues. Germline-derived CDR1 and CDR2 are MDHEN and SYDVKM. V was pared by 1 base and J by 6 bases, with 15 bases between. CDR3 residues: CASSLSSVGRDGYTF. CDR3 sequence (DNA): TGTGCCAGCAGTTTATCGAGCGTGGGGAGGGATGGCTACACCTTC.

This rearrangement joins TRBV19 to TRBJ2-2, with D perhaps TRBD1 (5 bases). The germline V gene encodes CDR1 LNHDA and CDR2 SQIVND (reference sequence). The CDR3 has 13 amino acids. V lost 3 bases and J 6 bases, leaving 8 bases between the germline ends. As DNA, the CDR3 is TGTGCCAGTAGTATCCCAGGGTCCGGGGAGCTGTTTTTT. Encoded protein: CASSIPGSGELFF.

As regards this clonotype: A much larger clone differs by one base, so this may be a read error. The rearrangement links TRBV9 to TRBJ2-5; 14 positions agree with TRBD2. Germline CDR1 reads SGDLS; CDR2 reads YYNGEE. V lost 3 bases, J lost 7 bases, and 11 bases stayed unmatched. The CDR3 is made up of 17 amino acids. CDR3 protein: CASSEALGLAGDATQYF. The CDR3, as DNA: TGTGCCAGCAGCGAAGCCCTGGGACTAGCGGGGGATGCGACCCAGTACTTC.

This clonotype was observed many times. The chain recombines TRBV6-5 with TRBJ2-5; maybe TRBD1 (5 bases). Trimming left V 5 bases short and J 5 bases short, with 18 bases between. Germline V gene lookup returns CDR1 MNHEY and CDR2 SVGAGI. The CDR3 contains 15 residues. CDR3 residues: CASSPDRTPLETQYF. The CDR3 DNA is TGTGCCAGCAGTCCCGACAGAACTCCCTTGGAGACCCAGTACTTC.

This clonotype was counted ten times or more. J is TRBJ1-2 and V is TRBV18; D is ambiguous. Trimming removed 3 bases at V and 3 bases at J, with 11 bases between. Germline CDR1 is KGHSH and CDR2 is LQKENI. The CDR3 runs 14 residues. CDR3 residues: CASSPYSADYGYTF. CDR3 DNA sequence: TGTGCCAGCTCACCGTATAGTGCTGACTATGGCTACACCTTC.

This clonotype has more than one count but fewer than ten. Possible read error: a much larger clone is one base away. This sequence joins TRBV11-2 and TRBJ2-1; TRBD1 matches at 8 bases. The trim removed 0 bases at V and 7 bases at J, leaving 2 bases unmatched. The CDR3 is 14 residues long. Germline V gene data show CDR1 as SGHAT and CDR2 as FQNNGV. CDR3 bases: TGTGCCAGCAGCTTAGAGACAGGGGCGAATGAGCAGTTCTTC. It specifies CASSLETGANEQFF.

Details on this clonotype: A read error may explain this, as a much larger clone is one base away. This chain uses TRBV6-1 with TRBJ2-6, with 7 bases matching TRBD1. The CDR3 is 20 residues long. The germline CDR1 and CDR2 sequences are MNHNS and SASEGT. The DNA of the CDR3 is TGTGCCAGCAGTCCGTACGCACCCAGGGGGTCTCTTTCTGGGGCCGACGTCCTGACTTTC. Translation: CASSPYAPRGSLSGADVLTF.

This chain joins TRBV20-1 and TRBJ1-4; D call uncertain. Trimming took off 3 bases at V and 3 bases at J, with 14 bases between the two ends. Germline assignment: CDR1 DFQATT and CDR2 SNEGSKA (reference sequence). CDR3 size: 15 residues. CDR3 residues: CSARDQGGANEKLFF. The CDR3 DNA follows: TGCAGTGCTAGGGACCAAGGAGGCGCTAATGAAAAACTGTTTTTT.

The chain combines TRBV20-1 with TRBJ1-6, with D possibly being TRBD1 (6 bases). Germline loops: CDR1 DFQATT, CDR2 SNEGSKA (reference sequence). The CDR3 runs 13 residues. Trimming stripped 1 base from V and 9 bases from J, with 10 bases between. CDR3 protein: CSARAGQTSPLHF. CDR3 nucleotides: TGCAGTGCTAGAGCGGGACAAACTTCACCCCTCCACTTT.

For this clonotype: A much larger clone lies one base from this, so it may be a read error. The V and J genes are TRBV6-1 and TRBJ2-5, with D possibly matching TRBD2 (5 bases). Germline V CDR1 and CDR2: MNHNS, SASEGT. The CDR3 has 16 amino acids. Here the CDR3 DNA reads TGTGCCTGCAGTGAGGAGGCTCTCTCTATTCGGAAGACCCAGTACTTC. Its protein product is CACSEEALSIRKTQYF.

As to this clonotype: A read error is possible here, since a much larger clone lies one base away. The V and J genes are TRBV7-9 and TRBJ2-5, with 11 bases aligning to TRBD2. CDR1 is SEHNR, CDR2 FQNEAQ, per germline (reference sequence). The CDR3 totals 17 residues. CDR3 loop: CASSSGLAAPTQEPQYF. In nucleotides, the CDR3 is TGTGCCAGCAGCTCGGGACTAGCGGCCCCAACCCAAGAGCCCCAGTACTTC.

With regard to this clonotype: With a much larger clone just one base away, this may be a read error. The J gene is TRBJ2-3, the V gene TRBV30; D unresolved. Germline V gene data show CDR1 as GTSNPN and CDR2 as SVGIG (reference sequence). Deletions cut 5 bases from V and 0 bases from J, with 6 bases between. This CDR3 has 12 residues. The CDR3 DNA is TGTGCCTGGGGTTTCAGCACAGATACGCAGTATTTT. Translating it yields CAWGFSTDTQYF.

Many counts were recorded for this clonotype. The chain recombines TRBV2 with TRBJ1-6, with 9 bases fitting TRBD1. Germline V gene sequence: CDR1 SNHLY, CDR2 FYNNEI. Unmatched junction bases numbered 8, after V lost 4 bases and J lost 10 bases. There are 15 residues in the CDR3. The CDR3 bases are TGTGCCAGCAGTGTTTCGGGACAGGGCACCTCACCCCTCCACTTT. Amino acids: CASSVSGQGTSPLHF.

This clonotype was found many times. The chain employs TRBV20-1 and TRBJ1-2; 8 bases align to TRBD1. The V and J ends lost 6 bases and 4 bases, in that order; junction bases with no gene match: 7. The length of the CDR3 is 13 residues. Germline V gene data show CDR1 as DFQATT and CDR2 as SNEGSKA (reference sequence). In DNA form, the CDR3 reads TGCAGTGCGCTGGACAGGGTAACCTATGGCTACACCTTC. This codes for CSALDRVTYGYTF.

The table lists this clonotype with many counts. The chain recombines TRBV18 with TRBJ2-3; 9 nucleotides align to TRBD1. CDR3 length equals 14 residues. After removal of 3 bases from V and 6 bases from J, the junction contained 4 bases not matched to a gene. Germline assignment: CDR1 KGHSH and CDR2 LQKENI. The CDR3 DNA is TGTGCCAGCTCACCCACAGGGGGCTGGGATACGCAGTATTTT. Protein sequence: CASSPTGGWDTQYF.

Concerning this clonotype itself: With a much larger clone just one base away, this may be a read error. The CDR3 does not close with the conserved phenylalanine or tryptophan, likely indicating a read error. The rearrangement links TRBV3-1 to TRBJ1-3; D not resolved. In germline, CDR1 is LGHDT, CDR2 YNNKEL (reference sequence). V lost 0 bases and J lost 7, with 4 bases in between. The CDR3 sequence is 12 residues long. The CDR3 loop reads CASSQDRNTIYS. CDR3 sequence (DNA): TGTGCCAGCAGCCAAGATCGGAACACCATATATTCT.

This clonotype has just a few counts. This chain links TRBV28 with TRBJ1-3; D gene uncertain. CDR3 length: 15 residues. With 1 base removed from V and 0 bases from J, the gap between germline ends came to 7 bases. CDR1 and CDR2 from the germline V gene are MDHEN and SYDVKM. DNA for the CDR3: TGTGCCAGCAGTTTATCGGGGAGCTCTGGAAACACCATATATTTT. It is translated as CASSLSGSSGNTIYF.

The genes are TRBV7-3 and TRBJ2-3; 12 bases agree with TRBD2. After removal of 3 bases from V and 4 bases from J, the junction contained 2 bases not matched to a gene. The CDR3 consists of 15 residues. Germline lookup yields CDR1 SGHTA and CDR2 FQGTGA. Here the CDR3 DNA reads TGTGCCAGCAGCTTGCTAGCGGGAGGGGCAGATACGCAGTATTTT. It encodes CASSLLAGGADTQYF.

This clonotype was counted between two and nine times. The V call is TRBV28, the J call TRBJ2-1; D remains unclear. Germline V gene data show CDR1 as MDHEN and CDR2 as SYDVKM. This CDR3 region has 15 residues. Trimming cost V 4 bases and J 0 bases, with 10 bases left between them. CDR3 sequence: CASSYAPSSYNEQFF. CDR3 nucleotide sequence: TGTGCCAGCAGTTATGCCCCGAGCTCCTACAATGAGCAGTTCTTC.

Ten or more counts support this clonotype. The CDR3 sequence: CASSLEGGSSGNTIYF. The CDR3 DNA follows: TGCGCCAGCAGCTTGGAGGGGGGCAGCTCTGGAAACACCATATATTTT. This chain uses TRBV5-1 with TRBJ1-3, with D perhaps matching TRBD1 (6 bases). V was trimmed by 0 bases and J by 0 bases, leaving 10 bases between them. Germline V gene sequence: CDR1 SGHRS, CDR2 YFSETQ. There are 16 residues in the CDR3. Drawing the rest from reference TRBV5-1 and TRBJ1-3, the complete variable domain is KAGVTQTPRYLIKTRGQQVTLSCSPISGHRSVSWYQQTPGQGLQFLFEYFSETQRNKGNFPGRFSGRQFSNSRSEMNVSTLELGDSALYLCASSLEGGSSGNTIYFGEGSWLTVV.

Concerning this clonotype: Germline and junction disagree at one end, which may indicate a read error. The chain couples TRBV7-3 to TRBJ2-7, with D perhaps TRBD1 (5 bases). This CDR3 is 13 amino acids long. Germline CDR1 SGHTA, CDR2 FQGTGA. This CDR3 is CAGSLGHSYEQYF. CDR3 coding DNA: TGTGCCGGCAGCTTAGGACACTCCTACGAGCAGTACTTC.

This clonotype has ten or more counts. This rearrangement joins TRBV5-1 to TRBJ2-6; D not certain. The V gene's germline CDR1 is SGHRS and CDR2 YFSETQ. The CDR3 length is 15 residues. With 6 bases removed from V and 1 base from J, the gap between germline ends came to 11 bases. The CDR3 region has the DNA TGCGCCAGCAAAGTAAGTCCATCTGGGGCCAACGTCCTGACTTTC. Residues: CASKVSPSGANVLTF.

The chain joins TRBV9 to TRBJ1-2; D possibly corresponds to TRBD1 (5 bases). Germline CDR1 reads SGDLS; CDR2 reads YYNGEE. This CDR3 comprises 16 residues. The germline V and J ends were trimmed by 3 bases and 3 bases, with 18 bases remaining between them. The CDR3 here is CASSDNTGGLYYGYTF. As DNA, the CDR3 is TGTGCCAGCAGCGACAACACCGGGGGACTTTACTATGGCTACACCTTC.

This chain connects TRBV10-1 to TRBJ2-7, with D perhaps matching TRBD1 or TRBD2 (5 bases each). Germline CDR1 and CDR2: WNHNN and SYGVQD (reference sequence). This CDR3 region has 11 residues. Trimming left V 9 bases short and J 4 bases short, with 10 bases between. In DNA, the CDR3 is TGCGCCAGTGGGGACCTATACGAGCAGTACTTC. It codes for CASGDLYEQYF.

This clonotype was found many times. The rearrangement uses TRBV28 and TRBJ2-7; possibly TRBD1 for D (5 bases). CDR1 and CDR2 from the germline V gene are MDHEN and SYDVKM. This CDR3 is 12 amino acids long. Trimming took 6 bases from V and 6 from J, leaving 12 bases between them. The CDR3 spells CASRKQGSEQYF. CDR3 nucleotides: TGTGCCAGCAGGAAGCAGGGTAGCGAGCAGTACTTC.

This chain connects TRBV20-1 to TRBJ1-1; D gene ambiguous. The CDR3 runs to 13 residues. Germline loops: CDR1 DFQATT, CDR2 SNEGSKA (reference sequence). Trimming took 0 bases from V and 2 from J, leaving 7 bases between them. In nucleotides, the CDR3 is TGCAGTGCTAGAGAGCAGGTTAACACTGAAGCTTTCTTT. It codes for CSAREQVNTEAFF.

The rearrangement links TRBV11-2 to TRBJ2-7; 11 bases line up with TRBD2. The V and J ends lost 3 bases and 5 bases, in that order; junction bases with no gene match: 6. Germline V gene lookup returns CDR1 SGHAT and CDR2 FQNNGV. This CDR3 is 15 amino acids long. The CDR3 protein is CASSFSGLAGNEQYF. As DNA, the CDR3 is TGTGCCAGCAGCTTTTCCGGACTAGCGGGCAACGAGCAGTACTTC.